Shown below are 15 T cell receptor beta chains from a single sample sequenced in a study of blood T cell repertoires in COVID-19. Sequencing used immunoSEQ multiplex PCR; TCRdb keeps in-frame clones, though not all of them. The sample lists over 120,000 clones, 80% to 90% occurring once. Specimen: peripheral blood. The source is a woman between 50 and 59 years old with active or convalescent COVID-19.

V usage is TRBV30 and J usage is TRBJ1-6; 7 nucleotides agree with TRBD1. The CDR3 contains 14 residues. Trimming took 2 bases from V and 9 from J; bases not matched to a gene: 7. The germline V gene has CDR1 GTSNPN and CDR2 SVGIG (reference sequence). Here the CDR3 reads CAWSRDSLSSPLHF. DNA of the CDR3: TGTGCCTGGAGTAGGGACAGTCTTTCTTCACCCCTCCACTTT.

Written as DNA, the CDR3 is TGTGCCAGCAGCCAAGGAACACCGGGCAGGGGGCTTCGGGAGCTGTTTTTT. Encoded protein: CASSQGTPGRGLRELFF. The chain recombines TRBV3-1 (or the pseudogene TRBV3-2) with TRBJ2-2; 8 bases fit TRBD1. With 1 base clipped from V and 9 bases from J, the junction kept 13 bases outside the gene matches. CDR1 and CDR2 (germline): LGHDT, YNNKEL (reference sequence). CDR3 length equals 17 residues.

The chain has TRBV6-5 and TRBJ1-2; perhaps TRBD1 as D (5 bases). The CDR3 length is 14 residues. The germline V gene has CDR1 MNHEY and CDR2 SVGAGI. The V end was cut by 2 bases, the J end by 2 bases, with 9 bases between. This CDR3 is CASSYTTDNYGYTF. The CDR3 DNA follows: TGTGCCAGCAGTTACACGACAGACAACTATGGCTACACCTTC.

This chain joins TRBV6-2 or TRBV6-3 and TRBJ2-1, with D hard to call. Germline CDR1 MNHEY, CDR2 SVGEGT. The V end lost 5 bases, the J end lost 3 bases, and 5 bases lay between the germline ends. The CDR3 has 12 amino acids. In DNA form, the CDR3 reads TGTGCCAGCAGTCCCTTCTACAATGAGCAGTTCTTC. It encodes CASSPFYNEQFF.

V gene TRBV13 combines with J gene TRBJ2-7, with 11 bases matching TRBD2. With 4 bases clipped from V and 0 bases from J, the junction kept 17 bases outside the gene matches. CDR3 size: 20 residues. CDR1 is PRHDT, CDR2 FYEKMQ, per germline (reference sequence). CDR3 protein: CASSSSGTSGSVRSSYEQYF. CDR3 in DNA: TGTGCCAGCAGCTCGTCCGGGACTAGCGGATCCGTGAGAAGCTCCTACGAGCAGTACTTC.

This clone was recorded at least ten times. The chain carries TRBV19 and TRBJ1-6; TRBD1 aligns across 7 bases. V was clipped by 7 bases and J by 0 bases; unmatched bases: 9. CDR3 length: 17 amino acids. The germline gives CDR1 LNHDA, CDR2 SQIVND (reference sequence). The CDR3 sequence: CASTTKTGSSYNSPLHF. In nucleotides, the CDR3 is TGTGCCAGTACAACCAAGACAGGGAGCTCCTATAATTCACCCCTCCACTTT.

The sample holds a few counts of this clone. The chain employs TRBV6-2 or TRBV6-3 and TRBJ2-2, with D maybe TRBD2 (6 bases). The germline gives CDR1 MNHEY, CDR2 SVGEGT. V lost 2 bases, J lost 9 bases, and 19 bases lay in between. The length of the CDR3 is 16 residues. The CDR3 sequence is CASSYTSTRPGRELFF. The CDR3, as DNA: TGTGCCAGCAGTTACACTTCGACTAGACCAGGCAGGGAGCTGTTTTTT.

The CDR3 spells CASLRGGSLNEKLFF. Here the CDR3 DNA reads TGTGCCAGCCTTAGGGGAGGTTCTCTTAATGAAAAACTGTTTTTT. The V gene is TRBV7-9, the J gene TRBJ1-4; D is perhaps TRBD1 (5 bases). Deletions cut 8 bases from V and 4 bases from J, with 17 bases between. The CDR3 covers 15 residues. The germline V gene has CDR1 SEHNR and CDR2 FQNEAQ (reference sequence).

This clone was detected once. The V call is TRBV7-9, the J call TRBJ1-1; TRBD1 matches 8 bases. CDR1 SEHNR and CDR2 FQNEAQ come from the germline V gene (reference sequence). V lost 10 bases and J lost 1; bases outside the gene matches: 11. CDR3 size: 15 residues. In nucleotides, the CDR3 is TGTGCCACCCGACCACAGGACAGGGCGAACACTGAAGCTTTCTTT. Translation gives CATRPQDRANTEAFF.

V is TRBV19 and J is TRBJ1-2; D remains unclear. This CDR3 is built from 14 residues. V lost 7 bases and J lost 5, with 17 bases in between. Germline V gene sequence: CDR1 LNHDA, CDR2 SQIVND (reference sequence). CDR3: CASTPKPGWYGYTF. Here the CDR3 DNA reads TGTGCCAGTACTCCCAAACCGGGGTGGTATGGCTACACCTTC.

The V and J genes are TRBV2 and TRBJ1-2; 7 bases line up with TRBD1. V was pared by 2 bases and J by 1 base, with 10 bases of the junction left unmatched. CDR3 length: 17 amino acids. The V gene's germline CDR1 is SNHLY and CDR2 FYNNEI. CDR3 bases: TGTGCCAGCAGTGAACCCCGGACAGGAACTTTTAACTATGGCTACACCTTC. It specifies CASSEPRTGTFNYGYTF.

The chain recombines TRBV2 with TRBJ1-4; D gene ambiguous. With 6 bases removed from V and 6 bases from J, the gap between germline ends came to 5 bases. This CDR3 is built from 11 residues. CDR1 and CDR2 (germline): SNHLY, FYNNEI. This chain's CDR3 is CASSNDEKLFF. The CDR3, as DNA: TGTGCCAGCAGCAATGATGAAAAACTGTTTTTT. The full variable domain, in which reference TRBV2 and TRBJ1-4 provide the parts outside the CDR3, is EPEVTQTPSHQVTQMGQEVILRCVPISNHLYFYWYRQILGQKVEFLVSFYNNEISEKSEIFDDQFSVERPDGSNFTLKIRSTKLEDSAMYFCASSNDEKLFFGSGTQLSVL.

V is TRBV7-2 and J is TRBJ1-2, with 7 bases aligning to TRBD1. Germline V gives CDR1 SGHTA, CDR2 FQGNSA. Unmatched junction bases numbered 9, after V lost 2 bases and J lost 3 bases. This CDR3 is built from 16 residues. The CDR3 reads CASSLRRQGGDYGYTF. CDR3 bases: TGTGCCAGCAGCTTAAGGAGGCAGGGGGGAGACTATGGCTACACCTTC.

This clone was observed once. The chain joins TRBV20-1 to TRBJ1-2; TRBD1 matches at 8 bases. The V and J ends lost 3 bases and 10 bases, in that order; junction bases with no gene match: 4. The CDR3 has 11 residues. Germline values: CDR1 DFQATT, CDR2 SNEGSKA (reference sequence). Here the CDR3 DNA reads TGCAGTGCTAGGACAGGGGAAACCTACACCTTC. It is translated as CSARTGETYTF.

This chain uses TRBV14 with TRBJ2-1, with 12 positions matching TRBD2. V was clipped by 6 bases and J by 9 bases; unmatched bases: 12. Germline assignment: CDR1 SGHDN and CDR2 FVKESK. The CDR3 extends over 16 amino acids. Here the CDR3 DNA reads TGTGCCAGCAGTCCCTGGCTAGCGGGAGGGCCCCCTGAGCAGTTCTTC. Protein: CASSPWLAGGPPEQFF. The complete variable domain, with remaining parts taken from reference TRBV14 and TRBJ2-1, reads EAGVTQFPSHSVIEKGQTVTLRCDPISGHDNLYWYRRVMGKEIKFLLHFVKESKQDESGMPNNRFLAERTGGTYSTLKVQPAELEDSGVYFCASSPWLAGGPPEQFFGPGTRLTVL.